The clone carrying this TCR beta chain was counted between two and nine times. The antigen is not known. The data stem from a study of beta chain features in type 1 diabetes. Reverse transcription of all isolated RNA meant that expressed TCRB transcripts were sequenced. The method was immunoSEQ multiplex PCR; TCRdb's version includes in-frame clones alone and lacks a portion of them. Among 300,000 to 400,000 clones listed, roughly 12% were seen once. Notes on the study in general: In patients and controls equally, PCR might favor templates that are shorter. Type 1 diabetes patients had moderately but significantly shorter TCRB CDR3s in all four CD4+ subsets.

The CDR3 has 15 amino acids. Trimming pared 3 bases from V and 2 bases from J, leaving 13 bases between. CDR1 LNHNV and CDR2 YYDKDF come from the germline V gene (reference sequence). The source of this sequence is a man in his late teens or twenties in good health. Material for sequencing was naive CD4+ T cells from blood. The chain uses TRBV15 and TRBJ1-2; a possible D gene is TRBD1 (6 bases). CDR3 protein: CATSRWTATNYGYTF. The CDR3 nucleotides read TGTGCCACCAGCAGGTGGACAGCCACGAACTATGGCTACACCTTC. Full variable domain (rest looked up from reference TRBV15 and TRBJ1-2): DAMVIQNPRYQVTQFGKPVTLSCSQTLNHNVMYWYQQKSSQAPKLLFHYYDKDFNNEADTPDNFQSRRPNTSFCFLDIRSPGLGDTAMYLCATSRWTATNYGYTFGSGTRLTVV.